Shown below are 13 T cell receptor beta chains from a single sample sequenced in a study of CD8 T cells in ankylosing spondylitis. From the 5' RACE reads, TCRdb called clonotypes with MiXCR, one entry per CDR3 protein. The data hold hundreds of thousands of distinct CDR3 sequences, with approximately 24% observed a single time. Input material: blood, either unsorted or a sorted T cell fraction (not recorded which). The receptors were sampled from a male donor with ankylosing spondylitis or in good health (not recorded which).

This chain uses TRBV7-2 with TRBJ2-1; 10 nucleotides agree with TRBD2. From germline, CDR1 is SGHTA and CDR2 FQGNSA. The CDR3 loop spans 15 amino acids. The V gene end was trimmed by 0 bases and the J gene end by 8 bases; junction bases not matched to a gene: 4. The DNA for the CDR3 is TGTGCCAGCAGCTTAGCCAGCGGGAGGGCGGATGAGCAGTTCTTC. Translated, it gives CASSLASGRADEQFF.

The chain combines TRBV29-1 with TRBJ2-1, with 11 bases fitting TRBD2. The J segment lost 5 bases and the V segment lost 7 bases, leaving 10 bases of the junction unmatched. The CDR3 has 15 residues. Germline V CDR1 and CDR2: SQVTM, ANQGSEA. The CDR3 is CSAEDSGRGDNEQFF. In DNA form, the CDR3 reads TGCAGCGCCGAAGATAGCGGGAGGGGCGACAATGAGCAGTTCTTC.

This chain uses TRBV21-1 with TRBJ1-5. TRBV21-1 is a pseudogene segment. The CDR3 is made up of 12 amino acids. CDR3 DNA sequence: TGTGTCTCGGCGGGCCGAAATCAGCCCCAGCATTTT. Encoded protein: CVSAGRNQPQHF.

The rearrangement joins TRBV5-6 to TRBJ2-5; TRBD2 agrees at 7 bases. Germline V gives CDR1 SGHDT, CDR2 YYEEEE. V was clipped by 4 bases and J by 9 bases; unmatched bases: 12. The CDR3 consists of 14 residues. Here the CDR3 reads CASSPNRPRGAQYF. As DNA, the CDR3 is TGTGCCAGCAGCCCAAACCGACCCCGGGGGGCCCAGTACTTC. Full variable domain (rest looked up from reference TRBV5-6 and TRBJ2-5): DAGVTQSPTHLIKTRGQQVTLRCSPKSGHDTVSWYQQALGQGPQFIFQYYEEEERQRGNFPDRFSGHQFPNYSSELNVNALLLGDSALYLCASSPNRPRGAQYFGPGTRLLVL.

In its sample, this clonotype was seen a few times. This chain uses TRBV29-1 with TRBJ2-7; 7 bases map to TRBD1. Looked up from germline, CDR1 is SQVTM and CDR2 is ANQGSEA. The CDR3 runs 14 residues. V lost 3 bases and J lost 6; bases outside the gene matches: 11. CDR3 in DNA: TGCAGCGTTGAGAACCCCAACAGGGGTCGCGAGCAGTACTTC. Its protein product is CSVENPNRGREQYF.

This clonotype was detected ten times or more. The V call is TRBV20-1, the J call TRBJ2-5, with 11 bases that match TRBD2. The CDR3 covers 16 residues. Germline trimming cut 2 bases from V and 1 base from J; bases unmatched to any gene: 6. The V gene's germline CDR1 is DFQATT and CDR2 SNEGSKA (reference sequence). The CDR3 DNA is TGCAGTGCTAGATATACTAGCGGGAGACCCCAAGAGACCCAGTACTTC. Translation gives CSARYTSGRPQETQYF.

This clonotype was detected ten times or more. This chain links TRBV29-1 with TRBJ2-3; no firm D call. Germline CDR1 and CDR2: SQVTM and ANQGSEA. V lost 2 bases to trimming and J lost 3 bases, with 6 bases between them. The CDR3 sequence is 12 residues long. The CDR3 spells CSVEPLTDTQYF. CDR3 bases: TGCAGCGTTGAACCCTTAACAGATACGCAGTATTTT.

This clonotype appeared many times. The chain recombines TRBV20-1 with TRBJ2-1, with 10 positions matching TRBD2. CDR1 is DFQATT, CDR2 SNEGSKA, per germline (reference sequence). V lost 3 bases and J lost 8; bases outside the gene matches: 7. The CDR3 has 14 residues. CDR3 region: CSARSLAGVDEQFF. CDR3 sequence (DNA): TGCAGTGCTAGGAGTCTAGCGGGAGTGGATGAGCAGTTCTTC.

As concerns this clonotype: An end of the junction differs from the germline gene, which may be a read error. The J gene is TRBJ1-1, the V gene TRBV20-1, with a tentative D call TRBD1 (6 bases). CDR1 is DFQATT and CDR2 is SNEGSKA in the germline V gene (reference sequence). CDR3 size: 13 residues. The CDR3 DNA is TGCAGTCCAAGGGGGTCGATGAACCCTGAAGCTTTCTTT. It yields the protein CSPRGSMNPEAFF.

The V call is TRBV20-1, the J call TRBJ2-7; 8 bases align to TRBD1. Unmatched junction bases numbered 5, after V lost 5 bases and J lost 5 bases. The CDR3 is 12 amino acids. The germline V gene has CDR1 DFQATT and CDR2 SNEGSKA (reference sequence). The CDR3 nucleotides are TGCAGTGCTTTAGACAGGGGAAACGAGCAGTACTTC. This codes for CSALDRGNEQYF.

This clonotype occurred many times. V usage is TRBV27 and J usage is TRBJ1-6; D is possibly TRBD1 (6 bases). CDR3 length: 15 amino acids. Germline assignment: CDR1 MNHEY and CDR2 SMNVEV (reference sequence). Trimming stripped 5 bases from V and 7 bases from J, with 15 bases between. The CDR3 DNA reads as TGTGCCAGCAGTCCACAGACAGGTGTGAATTCACCCCTCCACTTT. It specifies CASSPQTGVNSPLHF.

This clonotype was observed at least ten times. The chain carries TRBV27 and TRBJ1-1; D possibly corresponds to TRBD1 (5 bases). Germline V CDR1 and CDR2: MNHEY, SMNVEV (reference sequence). V lost 5 bases and J 4 bases, leaving 11 bases between the germline ends. The length of the CDR3 is 13 residues. DNA of the CDR3: TGTGCCAGCAGTCTTCTTAGGGGCACTGAAGCTTTCTTT. It translates to CASSLLRGTEAFF.

This clonotype was seen ten or more times. The V and J genes are TRBV29-1 and TRBJ2-5; no firm D call. In germline, CDR1 is SQVTM, CDR2 ANQGSEA. Trimming stripped 0 bases from V and 6 bases from J, with 5 bases between. The CDR3 loop spans 11 amino acids. The CDR3 protein is CSVEEMKTQYF. CDR3 nucleotides: TGCAGCGTTGAAGAGATGAAGACCCAGTACTTC.